The 24 T cell receptor beta chains below come from one sample, sequenced in a study of CD8 T cells in ankylosing spondylitis. Each CDR3 protein gets one entry after TCRdb re-called the 5' RACE reads with MiXCR. The sample has about 250,000 distinct CDR3 sequences, more than 20% seen once. Sequenced input: blood, either unsorted or a sorted T cell fraction (not recorded which). The receptor set was obtained from a male donor with ankylosing spondylitis or in good health (not recorded which).

This clonotype was found many times. The J gene is TRBJ1-5, the V gene TRBV12-3 or TRBV12-4, with a tentative D call TRBD1 (5 bases). The V end lost 6 bases, the J end lost 6 bases, and 12 bases lay between the germline ends. This CDR3 is built from 13 residues. For the CDR3, the DNA is TGTGCCAGCAGCCAAGACAGAGGTCAGCCCCAGCATTTT. Protein product: CASSQDRGQPQHF.

This rearrangement joins TRBV12-3 or TRBV12-4 to TRBJ2-5, with D possibly called TRBD1 or TRBD2 (5 bases each). The CDR3 spans 15 residues. V shed 5 bases and J shed 1 base, with 14 bases lying between them. CDR3 loop: CASSPTGDAQETQYF. The CDR3 DNA reads as TGTGCCAGCAGTCCCACCGGGGACGCCCAAGAGACCCAGTACTTC.

This clonotype has just a few counts. This sequence joins TRBV6-5 and TRBJ2-2; D is possibly TRBD1 or TRBD2 (5 bases each). Germline V CDR1 and CDR2: MNHEY, SVGAGI. There are 13 residues in the CDR3. V was shortened by 4 bases and J by 6 bases, with 9 bases between the two germline ends. The CDR3 loop is CASSSGRAGELFF. CDR3 DNA: TGTGCCAGCAGTTCGGGACGGGCCGGGGAGCTGTTTTTT.

This rearrangement joins TRBV10-2 to TRBJ2-2, with 7 bases fitting TRBD1. With V trimmed by 7 bases and J by 1 base, 6 bases remained unmatched. This CDR3 contains 15 residues. Germline V gene sequence: CDR1 WSHSY, CDR2 SAAADI. The CDR3 protein is CASKKRQGNTGELFF. CDR3 bases: TGCGCCAGCAAAAAGAGACAGGGGAACACCGGGGAGCTGTTTTTT.

This clonotype was recorded at least ten times. This chain uses TRBV20-1 with TRBJ1-1; D is ambiguous. The V end lost 5 bases, the J end lost 4 bases, and 14 bases lay between the germline ends. The CDR3 consists of 13 residues. Germline V gives CDR1 DFQATT, CDR2 SNEGSKA (reference sequence). CDR3 loop: CSALHPSSTEAFF. DNA for the CDR3: TGCAGTGCTCTTCACCCAAGCTCCACTGAAGCTTTCTTT.

The V gene is TRBV18, the J gene TRBJ1-2; D gene ambiguous. Per the germline V gene, CDR1 is KGHSH and CDR2 is LQKENI. With 6 bases removed from V and 0 bases from J, the gap between germline ends came to 14 bases. The CDR3 loop spans 15 amino acids. The CDR3: CASSPSVQTNYGYTF. CDR3 nucleotides: TGTGCCAGCTCCCCCTCGGTCCAAACTAACTATGGCTACACCTTC.

This clonotype was recorded at least ten times. The chain recombines TRBV6-1 with TRBJ2-1; 7 bases agree with TRBD2. From germline, CDR1 is MNHNS and CDR2 SASEGT. The CDR3 totals 14 residues. Trimming took 7 bases from V and 0 from J; bases not matched to a gene: 3. Here the CDR3 reads CASKAGSSYNEQFF. CDR3 coding DNA: TGTGCCAGCAAAGCGGGGAGCTCCTACAATGAGCAGTTCTTC.

Ten or more counts support this clonotype. This chain joins TRBV12-5 and TRBJ1-2; 9 bases map to TRBD1. The length of the CDR3 is 13 residues. Trimming removed 1 base from V and 8 bases from J; junction bases left unmatched: 2. CDR1 is LGHNT and CDR2 is FRNRAP in the germline V gene. This CDR3 is CASGLGDRAGYTF. In DNA form, the CDR3 reads TGTGCTAGTGGTTTGGGGGACAGGGCCGGCTACACCTTC.

In this sample, this clonotype turned up many times. The chain employs TRBV7-9 and TRBJ2-5; no clear D. Trimming stripped 5 bases from V and 5 bases from J, with 6 bases between. Per germline, CDR1 SEHNR and CDR2 FQNEAQ (reference sequence). CDR3 length: 11 residues. The CDR3 spells CASSASETQYF. The CDR3 DNA reads TGTGCCAGCAGCGCCAGTGAGACCCAGTACTTC.

V usage is TRBV10-3 and J usage is TRBJ2-3; 10 nucleotides line up with TRBD1. V was clipped by 6 bases and J by 1 base; unmatched bases: 10. Germline assignment: CDR1 ENHRY and CDR2 SYGVKD. This CDR3 is 17 amino acids long. This CDR3 is CAIRPGQGIAGTDTQYF. CDR3 sequence (DNA): TGTGCCATCAGGCCGGGACAGGGGATTGCTGGCACAGATACGCAGTATTTT.

This clonotype has ten or more counts. The V gene is TRBV28, the J gene TRBJ1-2, with D uncertain. V was trimmed by 6 bases and J by 3 bases, leaving 8 bases between them. CDR1 is MDHEN, CDR2 SYDVKM, per germline. CDR3 length: 12 residues. CDR3 bases: TGTGCCAGCAGCGACATCTACTATGGCTACACCTTC. Its protein is CASSDIYYGYTF.

This clonotype was observed at least ten times. The V gene is TRBV20-1, the J gene TRBJ1-5; perhaps TRBD1 as D (5 bases). Between the trimmed V and J ends, which lost 6 bases and 7 bases, there was a span of 16 bases. Per the germline V gene, CDR1 is DFQATT and CDR2 is SNEGSKA (reference sequence). The CDR3 is 13 amino acids. The CDR3 here is CSAKPGVGQPQHF. Here the CDR3 DNA reads TGCAGTGCCAAACCGGGGGTAGGACAGCCCCAGCATTTT.

The CDR3 DNA reads TGCAGTGTCATTGGACAGGAGGTTTACTCTGGGGCCAACGTCCTGACTTTC. Translating it yields CSVIGQEVYSGANVLTF. V gene TRBV29-1 combines with J gene TRBJ2-6; 7 bases map to TRBD1. Germline CDR1 and CDR2: SQVTM and ANQGSEA. The CDR3 is 17 amino acids.

The chain employs TRBV6-1 and TRBJ2-5; D tentatively reads TRBD1 or TRBD2 (5 bases each). The CDR3 runs 14 residues. With 2 bases removed from V and 5 bases from J, the gap between germline ends came to 12 bases. The germline V gene encodes CDR1 MNHNS and CDR2 SASEGT. The CDR3 loop reads CASSERDVGETQYF. The CDR3, as DNA: TGTGCCAGCAGTGAAAGGGACGTTGGGGAGACCCAGTACTTC.

This clonotype was recorded a few times. This chain uses TRBV29-1 with TRBJ2-1; 8 bases agree with TRBD2. The trim removed 5 bases at V and 4 bases at J, leaving 7 bases unmatched. Looked up from germline, CDR1 is SQVTM and CDR2 is ANQGSEA. The CDR3 sequence is 14 residues long. The CDR3 DNA sequence: TGCAGCGTTCTTGAGCGGGGGCCTTACAATGAGCAGTTCTTC. This sequence encodes CSVLERGPYNEQFF.

This clonotype was picked up many times. The chain recombines TRBV20-1 with TRBJ2-3; D gene unclear. Trimming pared 0 bases from V and 5 bases from J, leaving 18 bases between. The CDR3 runs 16 residues. CDR1 and CDR2 from the germline V gene are DFQATT and SNEGSKA (reference sequence). This CDR3 is CSARDRVQLTRDTQYF. The CDR3 region has the DNA TGCAGTGCTAGAGATAGGGTCCAACTCACAAGAGATACGCAGTATTTT.

This clonotype was counted at least ten times. The chain joins TRBV5-1 to TRBJ2-4, with D tentatively TRBD1 or TRBD2 (6 bases each). This CDR3 comprises 13 residues. V was clipped by 7 bases and J by 5 bases, with 13 bases between them. Germline assignment: CDR1 SGHRS and CDR2 YFSETQ. This chain's CDR3 is CASAEGGENIQYF. CDR3 sequence (DNA): TGCGCCAGCGCAGAGGGGGGAGAAAACATTCAGTACTTC.

In this sample, this clonotype turned up a few times. The rearrangement joins TRBV20-1 to TRBJ2-2, with D uncertain. The V gene lost 4 bases and the J gene lost 3 bases, with 12 bases spanning the gap. Per the germline V gene, CDR1 is DFQATT and CDR2 is SNEGSKA (reference sequence). The CDR3 loop spans 14 amino acids. CDR3 in DNA: TGCAGTGCTACTCAAAGAATTGACACCGGGGAGCTGTTTTTT. Protein product: CSATQRIDTGELFF.

This clonotype was seen many times. The chain carries TRBV20-1 and TRBJ1-1; D gene ambiguous. CDR3 length: 13 amino acids. Deletions cut 1 base from V and 1 base from J, with 7 bases between. CDR1 is DFQATT, CDR2 SNEGSKA, per germline (reference sequence). In nucleotides, the CDR3 is TGCAGTGCTAGAGGCCCAGCGAACACTGAAGCTTTCTTT. It encodes CSARGPANTEAFF.

This clonotype appeared once. This chain uses TRBV3-1 with TRBJ2-3, with 7 nucleotides matching TRBD2. The CDR3 totals 15 residues. V lost 0 bases, J lost 11 bases, and 11 bases stayed unmatched. Germline CDR1 and CDR2: LGHDT and YNNKEL (reference sequence). The CDR3 DNA reads TGTGCCAGCAGCCAAGATAGAGGGACTACACTGGGGCAGTATTTT. Protein product: CASSQDRGTTLGQYF.

This clonotype was observed many times. This rearrangement joins TRBV5-1 to TRBJ2-7, with 7 bases that match TRBD1. Germline V gives CDR1 SGHRS, CDR2 YFSETQ. This CDR3 is built from 14 residues. V shed 4 bases, J shed 4 bases, and the junction held 8 bases outside the gene matches. CDR3 loop: CASSGNTGAYEQYF. The CDR3 DNA reads TGCGCCAGCAGCGGAAATACAGGGGCGTACGAGCAGTACTTC. Drawing the rest from reference TRBV5-1 and TRBJ2-7, the complete variable domain is KAGVTQTPRYLIKTRGQQVTLSCSPISGHRSVSWYQQTPGQGLQFLFEYFSETQRNKGNFPGRFSGRQFSNSRSEMNVSTLELGDSALYLCASSGNTGAYEQYFGPGTRLTVT.

This clonotype was seen a single time. The rearrangement links TRBV2 to TRBJ2-1, with 7 nucleotides matching TRBD2. The CDR3 has 17 residues. CDR1 is SNHLY, CDR2 FYNNEI, per germline. The V gene end was trimmed by 5 bases and the J gene end by 1 base; junction bases not matched to a gene: 11. CDR3 amino acids: CASSKWVLRGSYNEQFF. The CDR3, as DNA: TGTGCCAGCAGTAAATGGGTCCTGCGGGGGTCCTACAATGAGCAGTTCTTC.

The chain couples TRBV9 to TRBJ2-7, with D tentatively TRBD1 (6 bases). Germline V gives CDR1 SGDLS, CDR2 YYNGEE. Trimming stripped 3 bases from V and 6 bases from J, with 13 bases between. The CDR3 is 13 residues long. CDR3 sequence: CASSAGTTSEQYF. Here the CDR3 DNA reads TGTGCCAGCAGCGCCGGGACAACATCCGAGCAGTACTTC.

CDR3 coding DNA: TGTGCCAGCAGTGGTGCAGGCTACAATGAGCAGTTCTTC. Encoded protein: CASSGAGYNEQFF. V and J are TRBV25-1 and TRBJ2-1; D gene ambiguous. The CDR3 contains 13 residues. V was shortened by 4 bases and J by 3 bases, with 7 bases between the two germline ends. CDR1 MGHDK and CDR2 SYGVNS come from the germline V gene.